Listed below are T cell receptor beta chains from one sample, sequenced in a study of identical twins. TCRdb re-analysed the 5' RACE reads in MiXCR, keeping a single row per CDR3 protein. The sample includes hundreds of thousands of distinct CDR3 sequences, less than 10% seen only once; the top ten take around 0.98%. The sample was also linked to a second study, of yellow fever vaccine responses in identical twins.

The sequenced sample was PBMCs. The receptors come from a woman younger than 30 in good health. CDR3s include the opening cysteine and the closing phenylalanine or tryptophan. The order of the fields is CDR3 protein, V gene, clone size. Clone size appears in some rows only: once, few, many, or a class for an expanded clone.

CDR3: CASSRLDGATGELFF
V: TRBV5-1
size: few

CDR3: CSVEDLAGEETQYF
V: TRBV29-1
size: NA

CDR3: CSVEEDLDIQYF
V: TRBV29-1
size: few

CDR3: CASSLGLASSNEQFF
V: TRBV12-3/TRBV12-4
size: few

CDR3: CASSRTPGTLGDFQYF
V: TRBV3-1
size: NA

CDR3: CSARVPLSLISYEQYF
V: TRBV20-1
size: NA

CDR3: CASREGGRETQYF
V: TRBV12-3/TRBV12-4
size: many

CDR3: CASSTGQGASTGELFF
V: TRBV5-1
size: many

CDR3: CATSRASSYEQYF
V: TRBV15
size: many

CDR3: CASSYSGLMNTEAFF
V: TRBV6-5
size: many

CDR3: CASSLGVSGGSTDTQYF
V: TRBV7-6
size: few

CDR3: CASSIRFSGLAGGQETQYF
V: TRBV4-2
size: NA

CDR3: CASSLGLAAYNEQFF
V: TRBV5-1
size: many

CDR3: CASSSGMQYF
V: TRBV6-2/TRBV6-3
size: few

CDR3: CASSNTGVNEQFF
V: TRBV5-1
size: many

CDR3: CSVDGGRDYTF
V: TRBV29-1
size: many

CDR3: CASSLWEQYF
V: TRBV27
size: few

CDR3: CSVVPREFMGADTQYF
V: TRBV29-1
size: NA

CDR3: CASSYSGVVSYEQYF
V: TRBV7-2
size: NA

CDR3: CASSLGGRGIYEQYF
V: TRBV12-3/TRBV12-4
size: many

CDR3: CATSPPLRDTQYF
V: TRBV24-1
size: few

CDR3: CANSPVQTRSGEQYF
V: TRBV18
size: NA

CDR3: CSASGQGEYEQYF
V: TRBV29-1
size: few

CDR3: CSVDTDEQFF
V: TRBV29-1
size: NA

CDR3: CASSLQGIPHEQYF
V: TRBV27
size: few